This T cell receptor (beta chain) was observed in a study of cytomegalovirus exposure and HLA in healthy donors. Between the trimmed V and J ends, which lost 6 bases and 2 bases, there was a span of 17 bases. This CDR3 has 15 amino acids. CDR1 and CDR2 (germline): SGHDT, YYEEEE. In the PCR, 60 Vbeta and 13 Jbeta primers were used. The repertoire was sequenced with immunoSEQ multiplex PCR; TCRdb's copy has only in-frame clones and lacks some. The sample holds 95,000 to 100,000 clones; around 80% are singletons and the top ten take under 0.8%. The study's findings and limits: Highest at DRB1 and lowest at HLA-C, TCR association rates differed among HLA loci in a later analysis.

Details on this clone: Its antigen is unidentified.

This receptor was obtained from a woman aged 60-75 years in good health and CMV-seronegative. What was sequenced was PBMCs. The genes are TRBV5-6 and TRBJ1-2, with D hard to call. CDR3 sequence: CASNPVEGSNYGYTF. CDR3 nucleotide sequence: TGTGCCAGCAACCCTGTAGAGGGCTCCAACTATGGCTACACCTTC.